Each of the 22 T cell receptor beta chains below was sequenced from the same sample in a study of cytomegalovirus exposure and HLA in healthy donors. With 60 Vbeta and 13 Jbeta primers, the PCR was carried out. Measured with immunoSEQ multiplex PCR; TCRdb has only the in-frame clones, and not every one. This table holds 80,000 to 100,000 clones, about 83% found once. The source material was PBMCs. All receptors come from a female donor in good health and CMV-seropositive.

The chain has TRBV14 and TRBJ1-2; TRBD1 might be the D (6 bases). This CDR3 has 13 residues. CDR1 and CDR2 from the germline V gene are SGHDN and FVKESK. V was cut by 4 bases and J by 3 bases, with 9 bases left in between. CDR3 residues: CASSLDSYYGYTF. For the CDR3, the DNA is TGTGCCAGCAGCCTGGACAGCTACTATGGCTACACCTTC.

V usage is TRBV29-1 and J usage is TRBJ2-7; D is perhaps TRBD2 (6 bases). The germline CDR1 and CDR2 sequences are SQVTM and ANQGSEA. The CDR3 runs to 12 residues. V shed 4 bases and J shed 4 bases, with 11 bases lying between them. The CDR3 is CSVGDGLYEQYF. The CDR3 bases are TGCAGCGTTGGGGACGGACTATACGAGCAGTACTTC.

This chain uses TRBV2 with TRBJ2-7; possible D gene TRBD1, 5 bases. The CDR3 contains 13 residues. V lost 7 bases and J 3 bases, leaving 13 bases between the germline ends. Germline loops: CDR1 SNHLY, CDR2 FYNNEI. CDR3 protein: CASNGAGIYEQYF. Here the CDR3 DNA reads TGTGCCAGCAATGGGGCAGGGATCTACGAGCAGTACTTC. The entire variable domain, with the rest obtained from reference TRBV2 and TRBJ2-7, is as follows: EPEVTQTPSHQVTQMGQEVILRCVPISNHLYFYWYRQILGQKVEFLVSFYNNEISEKSEIFDDQFSVERPDGSNFTLKIRSTKLEDSAMYFCASNGAGIYEQYFGPGTRLTVT.

The chain carries TRBV5-8 and TRBJ2-3, with 10 bases that match TRBD2. CDR1 is SGHTS, CDR2 YDEGEE, per germline. The CDR3 is 16 residues long. V lost 6 bases, J lost 1 base, and 8 bases stayed unmatched. The CDR3 protein is CASNSGRSFGTDTQYF. In DNA form, the CDR3 reads TGTGCCAGCAATAGCGGGAGGTCGTTTGGCACAGATACGCAGTATTTT.

The chain employs TRBV10-3 and TRBJ1-3, with 10 bases identical to TRBD1. Germline assignment: CDR1 ENHRY and CDR2 SYGVKD. The CDR3 consists of 14 residues. Trimming removed 6 bases from V and 6 bases from J; junction bases left unmatched: 5. The CDR3 reads CAIRKTGGVNTIYF. The CDR3, as DNA: TGTGCCATCAGGAAGACAGGGGGCGTAAACACCATATATTTT.

V is TRBV6-5 and J is TRBJ2-1, with TRBD2 identical over 11 bases. The CDR3 length is 15 residues. The ends lost 6 bases at V and 5 bases at J; junction bases unmatched: 6. The germline CDR1 and CDR2 sequences are MNHEY and SVGAGI. CDR3 nucleotides: TGTGCCAGCAGAACGACTAGCGGGGCCCACAATGAGCAGTTCTTC. Protein sequence: CASRTTSGAHNEQFF.

The chain employs TRBV5-4 and TRBJ1-1; a weak D match, TRBD1 (6 bases). Looked up from germline, CDR1 is SGHNT and CDR2 is YYREEE (reference sequence). V was trimmed by 4 bases and J by 2 bases, leaving 12 bases between them. The length of the CDR3 is 14 residues. The CDR3 bases are TGTGCCAGCAGCGTCGACAGGTTCAACACTGAAGCTTTCTTT. Protein product: CASSVDRFNTEAFF.

Turning to this clone: In this CDR3 the conserved last residue, phenylalanine or tryptophan, is missing, so a read error is likely. The genes are TRBV5-6 and TRBJ1-3; 8 bases fit TRBD1. The germline V gene has CDR1 SGHDT and CDR2 YYEEEE. This CDR3 region has 14 residues. The V and J ends lost 4 bases and 4 bases, in that order; junction bases with no gene match: 4. CDR3 sequence: CASSRTGTGNTIYL. The CDR3 DNA follows: TGTGCCAGCAGCCGGACAGGGACAGGAAACACCATATATCTT.

This rearrangement joins TRBV6-5 to TRBJ1-5, with 8 bases fitting TRBD1. CDR3 length: 15 residues. In germline, CDR1 is MNHEY, CDR2 SVGAGI. The J segment lost 6 bases and the V segment lost 8 bases, leaving 12 bases of the junction unmatched. The CDR3 DNA reads TGTGCCAGCGCCCGAAGCGCAGGGGGCTCTCAGCCCCAGCATTTT. Its translation is CASARSAGGSQPQHF.

The J gene is TRBJ1-6, the V gene TRBV30; TRBD1 agrees at 8 bases. V lost 5 bases to trimming and J lost 7 bases; unmatched junction nucleotides: 4. The germline V gene has CDR1 GTSNPN and CDR2 SVGIG (reference sequence). The CDR3 has 13 residues. The CDR3 loop is CAWGGTGNSPLHF. The CDR3 DNA reads as TGTGCCTGGGGGGGGACAGGAAATTCACCCCTCCACTTT.

The chain is built from TRBV5-1 and TRBJ2-7; possible D gene TRBD2, 5 bases. The CDR3 is 13 residues long. Germline V gene lookup returns CDR1 SGHRS and CDR2 YFSETQ. V was shortened by 1 base and J by 5 bases, with 10 bases between the two germline ends. The CDR3 is CASSLRGNDEQYF. CDR3 sequence (DNA): TGCGCCAGCAGCTTGCGGGGTAATGACGAGCAGTACTTC.

The chain is built from TRBV19 and TRBJ2-5; D perhaps matches TRBD2 (7 bases). Trimming shortened V by 2 bases and J by 5 bases, and 18 bases separated the two germline ends. The germline CDR1 and CDR2 sequences are LNHDA and SQIVND (reference sequence). The CDR3 has 16 residues. DNA of the CDR3: TGTGCCAGTAGTATAAGGGGGGGGCGCAGTACGGAGACCCAGTACTTC. It yields the protein CASSIRGGRSTETQYF.

This rearrangement joins TRBV13 to TRBJ2-3, with 10 bases that match TRBD2. With V trimmed by 3 bases and J by 3 bases, 3 bases remained unmatched. The germline V gene encodes CDR1 PRHDT and CDR2 FYEKMQ (reference sequence). CDR3 size: 15 residues. In DNA, the CDR3 is TGTGCCAGCAGCTTTCGACTAGCGGGTACAGATACGCAGTATTTT. Residues: CASSFRLAGTDTQYF.

The chain couples TRBV4-1 to TRBJ1-4; 7 bases are shared with TRBD1. The junction had 14 bases not matched to a gene; V was cut back by 8 bases and J by 8 bases. This CDR3 is 15 amino acids long. Germline CDR1 is MGHRA and CDR2 is YSYEKL. The chain's CDR3 is CASLKVAGGGEKLFF. The CDR3 region has the DNA TGCGCCAGCCTCAAAGTCGCAGGGGGAGGAGAAAAACTGTTTTTT.

The chain is built from TRBV4-1 and TRBJ1-2; D possibly corresponds to TRBD1 (6 bases). The CDR3 has 16 residues. Looked up from germline, CDR1 is MGHRA and CDR2 is YSYEKL. V shed 0 bases and J shed 3 bases, with 14 bases lying between them. CDR3 nucleotides: TGCGCCAGCAGCCAAGACTTGGGGGCGTCCTACTATGGCTACACCTTC. As protein: CASSQDLGASYYGYTF.

V usage is TRBV11-2 and J usage is TRBJ1-1; a possible D gene is TRBD1 (6 bases). This CDR3 comprises 16 residues. Germline loops: CDR1 SGHAT, CDR2 FQNNGV. Between the trimmed V and J ends, which lost 2 bases and 1 base, there was a span of 14 bases. CDR3 sequence: CASSLSLAGANTEAFF. In DNA, the CDR3 is TGTGCCAGCAGCTTAAGTTTGGCAGGGGCGAACACTGAAGCTTTCTTT.

The rearrangement uses TRBV2 and TRBJ2-1; TRBD2 matches 15 bases. V was clipped by 8 bases and J by 7 bases; unmatched bases: 9. This CDR3 has 16 amino acids. The germline V gene has CDR1 SNHLY and CDR2 FYNNEI. Here the CDR3 reads CASAGLAGGRRNEQFF. The CDR3 nucleotides read TGTGCCAGCGCCGGACTAGCGGGGGGGCGGCGGAATGAGCAGTTCTTC.

The V and J genes are TRBV5-6 and TRBJ1-2; no definite D call. The CDR3 is 11 amino acids. V dropped 7 bases and J dropped 5 bases, with 9 bases sitting between them. CDR1 and CDR2 (germline): SGHDT, YYEEEE. The CDR3 DNA reads as TGTGCCAGCCGTCTTAGTTATGGCTACACCTTC. It codes for CASRLSYGYTF.

The chain has TRBV20-1 and TRBJ2-2; tentative D call: TRBD1 (5 bases). CDR3 length: 11 amino acids. Deletions cut 1 base from V and 13 bases from J, with 10 bases between. CDR1 is DFQATT, CDR2 SNEGSKA, per germline (reference sequence). CDR3 loop: CSARAGITLFF. The CDR3, as DNA: TGCAGTGCTAGAGCAGGGATCACGCTGTTTTTT.

The V and J genes are TRBV25-1 and TRBJ1-2, with D perhaps TRBD1 (5 bases). V was cut by 6 bases and J by 4 bases, with 15 bases left in between. Germline loops: CDR1 MGHDK, CDR2 SYGVNS. The length of the CDR3 is 14 residues. CDR3 residues: CASRGTGVGYGYTF. The CDR3, as DNA: TGTGCCAGCAGGGGAACAGGCGTCGGCTATGGCTACACCTTC.

The CDR3 nucleotides are TGTGCCAGCAGCTTAGGGGGACTAGATAGCAATCAGCCCCAGCATTTT. Its translation is CASSLGGLDSNQPQHF. The chain links TRBV7-6 to TRBJ1-5; tentative D call: TRBD1 (5 bases). V dropped 1 base and J dropped 0 bases, with 10 bases sitting between them. Germline V gene data show CDR1 as SGHVS and CDR2 as FNYEAQ. This CDR3 spans 16 amino acids.

This clone was picked up a small number of times. V usage is TRBV2 and J usage is TRBJ1-2, with a weak D call TRBD1 (6 bases). Trimming took 1 base from V and 3 from J, leaving 12 bases between them. CDR1 and CDR2 (germline): SNHLY, FYNNEI. There are 15 residues in the CDR3. CDR3 amino acids: CASSEGGPSDYGYTF. In nucleotides, the CDR3 is TGTGCCAGCAGTGAAGGGGGGCCCTCCGACTATGGCTACACCTTC.